Presented here are 2 T cell receptor beta chains from one specimen sequenced in a study of metastatic and nonmetastatic thyroid tumors. TCRdb redid the clone calls on the PCR reads using MiXCR. The table has about 19,000 clones, roughly 26% seen once. All patients were untreated before thyroid surgery. Source material: tumor tissue. These receptor sequences come from a female donor with papillary thyroid cancer or a benign thyroid nodule (not recorded which). Some clones in this sample may be carry-over from other donors' samples.

Many counts were recorded for this clone. The chain recombines TRBV18 with TRBJ2-7; D gene uncertain. The CDR3 has 14 amino acids. CDR1 is KGHSH and CDR2 is LQKENI in the germline V gene. With 0 bases removed from V and 1 base from J, the gap between germline ends came to 7 bases. The CDR3 nucleotides are TGTGCCAGCTCACCACCGGCAGGTTCCTACGAGCAGTACTTC. Amino acids: CASSPPAGSYEQYF.

This clone is categorized as medium-sized. The chain combines TRBV4-2 with TRBJ2-2, with 8 bases identical to TRBD2. The CDR3 runs to 17 residues. Looked up from germline, CDR1 is LGHNA and CDR2 is YNFKEQ. V shed 4 bases and J 0 bases; nucleotides not matched to a gene: 7. CDR3 DNA sequence: TGTGCCAGCAGCCCCCCCCCGGGAGGGCCGAACACCGGGGAGCTGTTTTTT. Translated, it gives CASSPPPGGPNTGELFF.